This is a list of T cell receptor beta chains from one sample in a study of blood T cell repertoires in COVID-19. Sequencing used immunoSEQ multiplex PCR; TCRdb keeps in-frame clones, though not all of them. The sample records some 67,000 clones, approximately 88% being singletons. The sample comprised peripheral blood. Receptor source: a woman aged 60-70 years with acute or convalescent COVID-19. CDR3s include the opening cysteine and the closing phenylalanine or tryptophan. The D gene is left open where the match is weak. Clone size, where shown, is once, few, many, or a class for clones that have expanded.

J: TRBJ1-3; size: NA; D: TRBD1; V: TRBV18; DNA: TGTGCCAGCTCATCCATGAACAGGGGCTCTGGAAACACCATATATTTT; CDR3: CASSSMNRGSGNTIYF
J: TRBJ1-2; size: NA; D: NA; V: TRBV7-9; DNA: TGTGCCAGCAGCTTAGATGGGACAACCCTTGGCTATGGCTACACCTTC; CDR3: CASSLDGTTLGYGYTF
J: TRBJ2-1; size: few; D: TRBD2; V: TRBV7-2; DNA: TGTGCCAGCAGCCCCTTGGCGGGAGGCTCTCGTGGGGGGACGTTCTTC; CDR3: CASSPLAGGSRGGTFF
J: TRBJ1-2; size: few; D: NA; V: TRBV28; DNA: TGTGCCAGCAGTTCCGGGGGGAACTATGGCTACACCTTC; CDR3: CASSSGGNYGYTF
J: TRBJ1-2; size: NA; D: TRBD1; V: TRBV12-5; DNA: TGTGCTAGTGCCTCCGGGACAGGGATCTATGGCTACACCTTC; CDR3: CASASGTGIYGYTF
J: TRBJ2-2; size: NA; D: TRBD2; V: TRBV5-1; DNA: TGCGCCAGCAGAGTTACTGGCGGGGGGATTGACACCGGGGAGCTGTTTTTT; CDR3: CASRVTGGGIDTGELFF
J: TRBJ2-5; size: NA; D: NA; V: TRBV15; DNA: TGTGCCACCCAACGGGGGAACCCTGCCAAAGAGACCCAGTACTTC; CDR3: CATQRGNPAKETQYF
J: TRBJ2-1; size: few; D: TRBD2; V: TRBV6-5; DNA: TGTGCCAGCAAGACTCCTAGCGGGAGTTTTGAGCAGTTCTTC; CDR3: CASKTPSGSFEQFF
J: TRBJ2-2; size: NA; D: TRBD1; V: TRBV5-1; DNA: TGCGCCAGCAGCCCGACAGGGGGGGCCGGGGAGCTGTTTTTT; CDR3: CASSPTGGAGELFF
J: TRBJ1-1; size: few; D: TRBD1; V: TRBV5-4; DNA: TGTGCCAGCAGCGGCCGGACAGGGGTGAACACTGAAGCTTTCTTT; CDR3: CASSGRTGVNTEAFF
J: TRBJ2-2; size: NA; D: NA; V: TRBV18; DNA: TGTGCCAGCTCACCATTTCCCACGGTCGCCGGGGAGCTGTTTTTT; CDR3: CASSPFPTVAGELFF
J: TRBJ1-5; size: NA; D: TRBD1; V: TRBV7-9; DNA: TGTGCCAGCAGCCGACAGGGGGGCAATCAGCCCCAGCATTTT; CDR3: CASSRQGGNQPQHF
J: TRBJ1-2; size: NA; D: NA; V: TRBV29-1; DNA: TGCAGCGTTGAAATGGGCCGAGATAACTATGGCTACACCTTC; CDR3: CSVEMGRDNYGYTF
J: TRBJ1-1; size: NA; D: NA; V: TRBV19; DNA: TGTGCCAGTAGTGAGGCCACTACCGGCACTGAAGCTTTCTTT; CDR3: CASSEATTGTEAFF
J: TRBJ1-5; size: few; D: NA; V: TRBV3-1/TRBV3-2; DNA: TGTGCCAGCAGCCAAGGGTTGAGCGGGGACCAGCCCCAGCATTTT; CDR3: CASSQGLSGDQPQHF
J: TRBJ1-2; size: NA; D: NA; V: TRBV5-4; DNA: TGTGCCCTTACTCCCGGGGGGGGCGGTGGCTACACCTTC; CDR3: CALTPGGGGGYTF
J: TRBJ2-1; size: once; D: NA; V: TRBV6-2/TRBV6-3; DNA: TGTGCCAGCAGTTACGTCCAGGGTATGGATGAGCAGTTCTTC; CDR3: CASSYVQGMDEQFF
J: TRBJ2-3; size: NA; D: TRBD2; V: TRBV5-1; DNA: TGCGCCAGCAGCCAAGGTGGACTAGCGGGCGGAACAGATACGCAGTATTTT; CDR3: CASSQGGLAGGTDTQYF
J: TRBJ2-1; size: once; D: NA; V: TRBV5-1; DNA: TGCGCCAGCAGCTTGGCCGAGGAGGCTTACAATGAGCAGTTCTTC; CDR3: CASSLAEEAYNEQFF
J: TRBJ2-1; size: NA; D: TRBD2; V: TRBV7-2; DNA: TGTGCCAGCAGGGGACTAGCGGGTACCGAGCAGTTCTTC; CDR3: CASRGLAGTEQFF
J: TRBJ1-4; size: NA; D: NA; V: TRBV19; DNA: TGTGCCAGTAGTATAGCATCTGACACAACTAATGAAAAACTGTTTTTT; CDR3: CASSIASDTTNEKLFF
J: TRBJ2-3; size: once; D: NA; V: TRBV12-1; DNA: TGTGCCAGCAGCTTTACCCTAACAGGGTCTTCTAGCACAGATACGCAGTATTTT; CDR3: CASSFTLTGSSSTDTQYF
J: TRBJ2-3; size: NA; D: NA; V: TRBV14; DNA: TGTGCCAGCAGCTTACAGCTCACAGATACGCAGTATTTT; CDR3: CASSLQLTDTQYF
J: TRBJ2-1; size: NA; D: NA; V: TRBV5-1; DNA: TGCGCCAGCAGCCGGAGGGGGGGCGAGGTCGGGGATGAGCAGTTCTTC; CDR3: CASSRRGGEVGDEQFF
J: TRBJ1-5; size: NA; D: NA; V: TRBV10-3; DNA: TGTGCCATCAGTCGCAGGGGCGGCAATCAGCCCCAGCATTTT; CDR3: CAISRRGGNQPQHF
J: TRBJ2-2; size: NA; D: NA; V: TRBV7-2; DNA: TGTGCCAGCAGCTTCCGTTACACCGGGGAGCTGTTTTTT; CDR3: CASSFRYTGELFF
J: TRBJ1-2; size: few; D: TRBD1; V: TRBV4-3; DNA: TGCGCCAGCAGCCAGACGCAGGGGGCTTGGAATGGCTACACCTTC; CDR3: CASSQTQGAWNGYTF
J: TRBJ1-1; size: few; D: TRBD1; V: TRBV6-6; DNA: TGTGCCAGCAGTAATCAGGGGGACACTGAAGCTTTCTTT; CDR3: CASSNQGDTEAFF
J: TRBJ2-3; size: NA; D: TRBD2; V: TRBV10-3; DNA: TGTGCCATCAGTGACTTAGCGGGGGCGATCACAGATACGCAGTATTTT; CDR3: CAISDLAGAITDTQYF
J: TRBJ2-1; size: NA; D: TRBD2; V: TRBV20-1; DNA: TGCAGTGCTAGTCCGGGGGGGCCGTACAATGAGCAGTTCTTC; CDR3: CSASPGGPYNEQFF
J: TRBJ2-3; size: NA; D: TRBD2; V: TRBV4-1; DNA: TGCGCCAGCAGCCAAGGTGGACTAGCGGGGGTCCGCGGAGATACGCAGTATTTT; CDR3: CASSQGGLAGVRGDTQYF
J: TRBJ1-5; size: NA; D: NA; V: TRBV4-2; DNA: TGTGCCAGCAGCCAAGAAGCTGGGAGGAGCAATCAGCCCCAGCATTTT; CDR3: CASSQEAGRSNQPQHF
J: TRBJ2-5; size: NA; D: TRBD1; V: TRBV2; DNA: TGTGCCAGCAGTGGGGGGACAGGCCAAGAGACCCAGTACTTC; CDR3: CASSGGTGQETQYF
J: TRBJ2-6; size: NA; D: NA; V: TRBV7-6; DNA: TGTGCCAGCAGCTTAAGGGGCACACACTCTGGGGCCAACGTCCTGACTTTC; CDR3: CASSLRGTHSGANVLTF
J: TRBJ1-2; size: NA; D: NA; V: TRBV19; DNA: TGTGCCAGTGCGAGGTCGTCTAACTATGGCTACACCTTC; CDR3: CASARSSNYGYTF